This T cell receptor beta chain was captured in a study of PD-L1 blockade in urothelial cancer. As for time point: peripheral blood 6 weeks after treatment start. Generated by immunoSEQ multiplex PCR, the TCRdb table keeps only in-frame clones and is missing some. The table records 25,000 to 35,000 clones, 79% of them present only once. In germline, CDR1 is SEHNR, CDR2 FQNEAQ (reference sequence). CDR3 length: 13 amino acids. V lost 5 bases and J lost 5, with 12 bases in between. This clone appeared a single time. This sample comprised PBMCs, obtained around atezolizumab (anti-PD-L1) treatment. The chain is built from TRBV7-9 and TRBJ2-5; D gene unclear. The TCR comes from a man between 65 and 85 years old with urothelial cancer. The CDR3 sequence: CASSTGVEETQYF. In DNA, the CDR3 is TGTGCCAGCAGCACGGGTGTAGAGGAGACCCAGTACTTC.